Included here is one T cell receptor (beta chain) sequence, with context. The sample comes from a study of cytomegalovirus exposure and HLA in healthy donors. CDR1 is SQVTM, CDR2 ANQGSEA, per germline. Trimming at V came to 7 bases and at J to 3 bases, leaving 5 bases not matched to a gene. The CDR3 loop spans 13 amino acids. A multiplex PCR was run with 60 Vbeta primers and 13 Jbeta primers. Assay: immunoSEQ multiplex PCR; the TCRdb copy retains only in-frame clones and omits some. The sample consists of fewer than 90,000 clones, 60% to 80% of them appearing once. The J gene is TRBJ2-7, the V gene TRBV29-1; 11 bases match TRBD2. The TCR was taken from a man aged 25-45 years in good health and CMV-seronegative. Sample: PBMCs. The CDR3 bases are TGCAGCGCTATGACTAGCGGGATCTACGAGCAGTACTTC. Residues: CSAMTSGIYEQYF.